This TCR beta chain originates from a study of blood T cell repertoires in COVID-19. This CDR3 is 15 amino acids long. The V end lost 3 bases, the J end lost 2 bases, and 14 bases lay between the germline ends. CDR1 and CDR2 from the germline V gene are SGHRS and YFSETQ. Per the study methods: From reference gene primer amplification, estimates of nucleated cell counts were derived. Clones were sequenced by immunoSEQ multiplex PCR, and TCRdb holds only the in-frame ones, with some missing. That table furnishes V, J and clone size, whereas the DNA furnished D and trimming. The sample yields around 200,000 clones, around 81% seen once. This clone was picked up one time.

This chain uses TRBV5-1 with TRBJ2-5; D not resolved. Sequencing was carried out using PBMCs or T cells enriched from blood (not recorded which). The TCR originated in a woman aged 40 to 50 with acute COVID-19. This CDR3 reads CASSSSGQSQETQYF. The CDR3 DNA reads TGCGCCAGCAGCTCGTCTGGCCAGTCACAAGAGACCCAGTACTTC. The variable domain in full, with the rest retrieved from reference TRBV5-1 and TRBJ2-5, is KAGVTQTPRYLIKTRGQQVTLSCSPISGHRSVSWYQQTPGQGLQFLFEYFSETQRNKGNFPGRFSGRQFSNSRSEMNVSTLELGDSALYLCASSSSGQSQETQYFGPGTRLLVL.